The sequence of this T cell receptor beta chain was determined in a study of T cell responses to AZD1222 COVID-19 vaccine. Study information: Second doses at about 4 or about 12 weeks were pooled.

This CDR3 has 16 amino acids. Trimming shortened V by 4 bases and J by 3 bases, and 17 bases separated the two germline ends. The germline V gene encodes CDR1 SGHTS and CDR2 YDEGEE. The assay was immunoSEQ multiplex PCR, and TCRdb's table has in-frame clones only and misses some. The sample carries fewer than 130,000 clones, about 87% recorded once. Sequencing used peripheral blood, obtained on day 0 of AZD1222 vaccination. The chain uses TRBV5-8 and TRBJ1-5; a possible D gene is TRBD1 (6 bases). The TCR sequence derives from an adult in good health. CDR3 amino acids: CASSQHEDRPNQPQHF. CDR3 bases: TGTGCCAGCAGCCAACACGAAGACAGGCCCAATCAGCCCCAGCATTTT.